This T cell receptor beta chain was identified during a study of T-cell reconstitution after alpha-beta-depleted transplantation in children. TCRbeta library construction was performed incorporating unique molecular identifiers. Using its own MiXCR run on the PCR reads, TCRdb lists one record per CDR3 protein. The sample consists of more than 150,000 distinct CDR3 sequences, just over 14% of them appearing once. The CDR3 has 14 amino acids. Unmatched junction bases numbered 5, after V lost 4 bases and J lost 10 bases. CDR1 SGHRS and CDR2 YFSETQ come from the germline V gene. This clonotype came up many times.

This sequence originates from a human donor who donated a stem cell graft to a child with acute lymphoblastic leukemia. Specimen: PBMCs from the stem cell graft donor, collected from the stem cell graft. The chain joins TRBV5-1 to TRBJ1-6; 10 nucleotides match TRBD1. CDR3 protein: CASSLRDRGSPLHF. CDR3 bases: TGCGCCAGCAGCCTCCGGGACAGGGGATCACCCCTCCACTTT.